This T cell receptor (beta chain) was captured in a study of OX40 agonist ivuxolimab in advanced cancers. Overall study context: Among those enrolled, mean age was approximately 60 years (range about 23 to 79) and about 79% were male. People who had prior anti-PD-1, anti-PD-L1 or anti-CTLA-4 therapy could take part, and about 40% had some. Findings and limits, study-wide: Part of the nonresponder group also had normalized T-cell clonal expansion that was low.

As regards this clone: What it binds is not known.

Baseline, cycle 4 day 1, and cycle 7 day 1 were the blood sampling points. Using immunoSEQ multiplex PCR, the repertoire was profiled, and TCRdb retains in-frame clones only, with some absent. Of some 19,000 clones listed, roughly 78% were seen once; the top ten hold 33%. The V and J ends lost 3 bases and 5 bases respectively, with 8 bases between them. Germline loops: CDR1 LNHDA, CDR2 SQIVND (reference sequence). This CDR3 region has 13 residues. The specimen comprised CD4+ or CD8+ T cells sorted from blood, sampled in a trial of the OX40 agonist ivuxolimab. The sequence derives from an adult with an advanced solid tumor such as melanoma, head and neck, liver or kidney cancer. The chain joins TRBV19 to TRBJ2-1; D remains unclear. As DNA, the CDR3 is TGTGCCAGTAGTATTTTTGATAACAATGAGCAGTTCTTC. It specifies CASSIFDNNEQFF.